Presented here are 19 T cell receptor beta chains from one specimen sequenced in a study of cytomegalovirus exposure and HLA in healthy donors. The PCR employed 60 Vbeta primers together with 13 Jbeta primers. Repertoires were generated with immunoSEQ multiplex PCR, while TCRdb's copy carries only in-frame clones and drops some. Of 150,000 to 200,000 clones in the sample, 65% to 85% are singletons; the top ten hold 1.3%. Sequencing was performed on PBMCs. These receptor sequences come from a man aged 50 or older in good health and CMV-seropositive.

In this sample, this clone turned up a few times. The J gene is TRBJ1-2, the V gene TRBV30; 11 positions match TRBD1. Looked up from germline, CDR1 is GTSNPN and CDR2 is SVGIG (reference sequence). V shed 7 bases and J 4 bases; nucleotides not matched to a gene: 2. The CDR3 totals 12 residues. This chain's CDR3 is CASGTGGYGYTF. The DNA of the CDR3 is TGTGCCTCCGGGACAGGGGGCTATGGCTACACCTTC.

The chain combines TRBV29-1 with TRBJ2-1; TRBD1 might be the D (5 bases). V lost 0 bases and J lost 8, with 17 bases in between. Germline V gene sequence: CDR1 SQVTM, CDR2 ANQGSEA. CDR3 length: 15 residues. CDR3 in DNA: TGCAGCGTTGAAGATATGGAAAGGCAGGGCTATGAGCAGTTCTTC. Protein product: CSVEDMERQGYEQFF.

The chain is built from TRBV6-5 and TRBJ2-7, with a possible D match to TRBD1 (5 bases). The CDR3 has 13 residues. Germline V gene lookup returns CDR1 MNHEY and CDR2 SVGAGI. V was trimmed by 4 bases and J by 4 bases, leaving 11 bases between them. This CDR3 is CASSSSTDYEQYF. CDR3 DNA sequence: TGTGCCAGCAGTTCATCGACAGATTACGAGCAGTACTTC.

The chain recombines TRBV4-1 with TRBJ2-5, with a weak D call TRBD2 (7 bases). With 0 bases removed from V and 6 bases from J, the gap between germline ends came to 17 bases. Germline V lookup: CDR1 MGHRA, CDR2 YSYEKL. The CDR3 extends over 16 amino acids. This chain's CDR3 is CASSQEAAGAGKTQYF. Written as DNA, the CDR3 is TGCGCCAGCAGCCAAGAAGCGGCGGGGGCCGGGAAGACCCAGTACTTC.

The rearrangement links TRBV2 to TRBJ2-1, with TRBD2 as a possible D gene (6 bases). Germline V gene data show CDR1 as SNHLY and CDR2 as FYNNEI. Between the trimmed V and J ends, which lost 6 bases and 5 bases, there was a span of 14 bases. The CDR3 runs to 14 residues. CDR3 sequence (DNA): TGTGCCAGCAGGGGGGGAACACCCAACAATGAGCAGTTCTTC. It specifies CASRGGTPNNEQFF.

CDR3 bases: TGTGCCAGCAGCGTAGGAGCGGGAGGGCCGGACCGGGTAAGTGAGCAGTTCTTC. Amino acid sequence: CASSVGAGGPDRVSEQFF. V usage is TRBV9 and J usage is TRBJ2-1, with TRBD2 matching over 10 bases. V trimming: 0 bases; J trimming: 9 bases; junction bases outside the gene matches: 15. CDR3 length: 18 residues. From germline, CDR1 is SGDLS and CDR2 YYNGEE.

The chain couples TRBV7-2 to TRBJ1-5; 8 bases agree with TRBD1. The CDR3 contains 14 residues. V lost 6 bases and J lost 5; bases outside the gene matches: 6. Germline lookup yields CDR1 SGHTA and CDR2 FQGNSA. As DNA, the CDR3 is TGTGCCAGCAGGTTGGCAGGGGGCTATCAGCCCCAGCATTTT. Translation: CASRLAGGYQPQHF. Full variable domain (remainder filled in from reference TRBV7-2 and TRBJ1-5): GAGVSQSPSNKVTEKGKDVELRCDPISGHTALYWYRQSLGQGLEFLIYFQGNSAPDKSGLPSDRFSAERTGGSVSTLTIQRTQQEDSAVYLCASRLAGGYQPQHFGDGTRLSIL.

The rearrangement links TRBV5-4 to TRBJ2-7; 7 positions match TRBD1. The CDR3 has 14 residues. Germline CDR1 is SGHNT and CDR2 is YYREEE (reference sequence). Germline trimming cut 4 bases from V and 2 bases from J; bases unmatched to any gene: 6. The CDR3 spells CASSLRTGTYEQYF. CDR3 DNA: TGTGCCAGCAGCCTCCGGACAGGCACCTACGAGCAGTACTTC. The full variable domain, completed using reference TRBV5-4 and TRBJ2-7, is ETGVTQSPTHLIKTRGQQVTLRCSSQSGHNTVSWYQQALGQGPQFIFQYYREEENGRGNFPPRFSGLQFPNYSSELNVNALELDDSALYLCASSLRTGTYEQYFGPGTRLTVT.

CDR3 coding DNA: TGTGCCTGGAAGGGACTTGGCTATGGCTACACCTTC. Protein product: CAWKGLGYGYTF. The chain joins TRBV30 to TRBJ1-2; maybe TRBD1 (5 bases). The germline gives CDR1 GTSNPN, CDR2 SVGIG (reference sequence). Trimming cost V 4 bases and J 4 bases, with 10 bases left between them. The CDR3 length is 12 residues. Complete variable domain (other parts from reference TRBV30 and TRBJ1-2): SQTIHQWPATLVQPVGSPLSLECTVEGTSNPNLYWYRQAAGRGLQLLFYSVGIGQISSEVPQNLSASRPQDRQFILSSKKLLLSDSGFYLCAWKGLGYGYTFGSGTRLTVV.

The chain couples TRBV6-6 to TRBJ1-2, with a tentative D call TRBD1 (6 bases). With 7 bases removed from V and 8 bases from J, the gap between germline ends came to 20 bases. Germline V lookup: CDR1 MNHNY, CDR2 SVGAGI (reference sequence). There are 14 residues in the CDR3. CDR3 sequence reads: CASTFGAGVGGYTF. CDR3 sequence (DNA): TGTGCCAGCACCTTCGGGGCAGGGGTAGGCGGCTACACCTTC.

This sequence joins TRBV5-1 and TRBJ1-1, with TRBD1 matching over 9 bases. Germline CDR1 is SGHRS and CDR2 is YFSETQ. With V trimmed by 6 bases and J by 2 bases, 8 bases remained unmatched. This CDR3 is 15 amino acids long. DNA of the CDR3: TGCGCCAGCACCTACTGGACAGGGGCTAACACTGAAGCTTTCTTT. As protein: CASTYWTGANTEAFF. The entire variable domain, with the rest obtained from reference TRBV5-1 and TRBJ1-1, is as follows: KAGVTQTPRYLIKTRGQQVTLSCSPISGHRSVSWYQQTPGQGLQFLFEYFSETQRNKGNFPGRFSGRQFSNSRSEMNVSTLELGDSALYLCASTYWTGANTEAFFGQGTRLTVV.

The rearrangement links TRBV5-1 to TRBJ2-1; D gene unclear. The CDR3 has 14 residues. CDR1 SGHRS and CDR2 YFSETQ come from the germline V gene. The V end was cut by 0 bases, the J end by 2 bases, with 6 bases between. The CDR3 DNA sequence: TGCGCCAGCAGCTTGGCGGTTCCCTACAATGAGCAGTTCTTC. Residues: CASSLAVPYNEQFF.

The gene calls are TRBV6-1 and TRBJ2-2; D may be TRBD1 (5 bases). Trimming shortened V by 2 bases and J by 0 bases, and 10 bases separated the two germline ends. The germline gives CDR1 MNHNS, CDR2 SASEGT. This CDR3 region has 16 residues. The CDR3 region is CASSEQGGTNTGELFF. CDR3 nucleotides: TGTGCCAGCAGTGAACAGGGCGGAACGAACACCGGGGAGCTGTTTTTT.

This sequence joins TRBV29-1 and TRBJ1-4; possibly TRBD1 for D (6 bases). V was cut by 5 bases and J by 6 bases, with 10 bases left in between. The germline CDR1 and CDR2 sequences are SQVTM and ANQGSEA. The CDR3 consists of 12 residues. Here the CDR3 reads CSVSGHDEKLFF. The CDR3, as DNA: TGCAGCGTTTCGGGACACGATGAAAAACTGTTTTTT. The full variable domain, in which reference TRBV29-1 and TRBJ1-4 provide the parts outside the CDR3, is SAVISQKPSRDICQRGTSLTIQCQVDSQVTMMFWYRQQPGQSLTLIATANQGSEATYESGFVIDKFPISRPNLTFSTLTVSNMSPEDSSIYLCSVSGHDEKLFFGSGTQLSVL.

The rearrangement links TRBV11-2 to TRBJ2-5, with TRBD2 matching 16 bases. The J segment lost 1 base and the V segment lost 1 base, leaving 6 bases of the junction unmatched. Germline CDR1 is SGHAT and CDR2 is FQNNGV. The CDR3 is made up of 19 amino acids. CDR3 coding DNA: TGTGCCAGCAGCTTAGGCGGGACTAGCGGGAGGGCCGGCCAAGAGACCCAGTACTTC. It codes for CASSLGGTSGRAGQETQYF.

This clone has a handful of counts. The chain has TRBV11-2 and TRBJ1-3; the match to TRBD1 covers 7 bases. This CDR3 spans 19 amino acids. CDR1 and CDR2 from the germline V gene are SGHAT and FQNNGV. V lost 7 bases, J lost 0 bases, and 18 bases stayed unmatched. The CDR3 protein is CASKGGNRQGGTSGNTIYF. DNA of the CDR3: TGTGCCAGCAAAGGTGGAAACCGACAGGGTGGGACCTCTGGAAACACCATATATTTT. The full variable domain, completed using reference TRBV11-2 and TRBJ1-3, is EAGVAQSPRYKIIEKRQSVAFWCNPISGHATLYWYQQILGQGPKLLIQFQNNGVVDDSQLPKDRFSAERLKGVDSTLKIQPAKLEDSAVYLCASKGGNRQGGTSGNTIYFGEGSWLTVV.

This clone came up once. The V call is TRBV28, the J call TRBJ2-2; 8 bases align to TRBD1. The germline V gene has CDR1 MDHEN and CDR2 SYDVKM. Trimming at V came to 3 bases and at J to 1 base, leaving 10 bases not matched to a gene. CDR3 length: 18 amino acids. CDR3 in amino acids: CASSFPPLGTGNTGELFF. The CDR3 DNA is TGTGCCAGCAGTTTCCCGCCCCTAGGGACAGGGAACACCGGGGAGCTGTTTTTT. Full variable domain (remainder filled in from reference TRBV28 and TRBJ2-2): DVKVTQSSRYLVKRTGEKVFLECVQDMDHENMFWYRQDPGLGLRLIYFSYDVKMKEKGDIPEGYSVSREKKERFSLILESASTNQTSMYLCASSFPPLGTGNTGELFFGEGSRLTVL.

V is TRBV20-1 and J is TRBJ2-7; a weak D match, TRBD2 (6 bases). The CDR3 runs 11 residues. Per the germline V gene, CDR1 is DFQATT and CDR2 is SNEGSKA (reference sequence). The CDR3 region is CRLADNYEQYF. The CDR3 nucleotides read TGCAGATTAGCGGATAACTACGAGCAGTACTTC.

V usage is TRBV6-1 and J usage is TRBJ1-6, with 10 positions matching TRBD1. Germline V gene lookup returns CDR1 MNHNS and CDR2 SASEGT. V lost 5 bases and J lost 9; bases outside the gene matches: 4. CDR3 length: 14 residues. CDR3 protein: CASSPWDRGSPLHF. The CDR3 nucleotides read TGTGCCAGCAGTCCCTGGGACAGGGGTTCACCCCTCCACTTT.